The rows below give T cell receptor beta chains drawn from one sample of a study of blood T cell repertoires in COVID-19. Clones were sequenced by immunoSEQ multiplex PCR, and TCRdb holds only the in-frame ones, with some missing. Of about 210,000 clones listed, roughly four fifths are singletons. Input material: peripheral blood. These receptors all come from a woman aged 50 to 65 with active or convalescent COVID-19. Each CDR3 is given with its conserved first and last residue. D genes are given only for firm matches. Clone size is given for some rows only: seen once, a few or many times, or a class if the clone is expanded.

CDR3aa: CARTSGGAGQETQYF
CDR3nt: TGTGCCAGGACTAGCGGGGGGGCGGGTCAAGAGACCCAGTACTTC
v_gene: TRBV7-8
abundance: few
j_gene: TRBJ2-5
len: 15
d_gene: TRBD2

CDR3aa: CASRLDSNQPQHF
CDR3nt: TGTGCCAGCAGGCTAGATAGCAATCAGCCCCAGCATTTT
v_gene: TRBV2
abundance: NA
j_gene: TRBJ1-5
len: 13
d_gene: NA

CDR3aa: CAIGEGFGEAFF
CDR3nt: TGTGCCATAGGGGAGGGGTTCGGGGAAGCTTTCTTT
v_gene: TRBV6-6
abundance: NA
j_gene: TRBJ1-1
len: 12
d_gene: NA

CDR3aa: CATSPERATDTQYF
CDR3nt: TGTGCCACCTCACCGGAGCGGGCCACAGATACGCAGTATTTT
v_gene: TRBV6-5
abundance: NA
j_gene: TRBJ2-3
len: 14
d_gene: NA

CDR3aa: CASSSEREPPEQFF
CDR3nt: TGTGCCAGTAGTTCGGAGCGGGAGCCCCCTGAGCAGTTCTTC
v_gene: TRBV19
abundance: NA
j_gene: TRBJ2-1
len: 14
d_gene: TRBD2

CDR3aa: CASSLQGHYGYTF
CDR3nt: TGTGCCAGCAGTTTACAGGGCCACTATGGCTACACCTTC
v_gene: TRBV28
abundance: NA
j_gene: TRBJ1-2
len: 13
d_gene: NA

CDR3aa: CASSEPAAMNTGELFF
CDR3nt: TGTGCCAGCAGTGAACCCGCCGCTATGAACACCGGGGAGCTGTTTTTT
v_gene: TRBV25-1
abundance: NA
j_gene: TRBJ2-2
len: 16
d_gene: NA

CDR3aa: CASAGGSWTGELFF
CDR3nt: TGTGCCAGCGCAGGGGGCAGCTGGACCGGGGAGCTGTTTTTT
v_gene: TRBV7-9
abundance: once
j_gene: TRBJ2-2
len: 14
d_gene: TRBD1

CDR3aa: CASRGEQHTEAFF
CDR3nt: TGTGCCAGTCGGGGAGAACAGCACACTGAAGCTTTCTTT
v_gene: TRBV19
abundance: NA
j_gene: TRBJ1-1
len: 13
d_gene: NA

CDR3aa: CASSQDVGGWGQQETQYF
CDR3nt: TGTGCCAGCAGCCAAGATGTTGGCGGATGGGGGCAACAAGAGACCCAGTACTTC
v_gene: TRBV4-2
abundance: NA
j_gene: TRBJ2-5
len: 18
d_gene: NA

CDR3aa: CASSNRGRKEKLFF
CDR3nt: TGTGCCAGTAGTAACAGGGGGCGCAAAGAAAAACTGTTTTTT
v_gene: TRBV19
abundance: NA
j_gene: TRBJ1-4
len: 14
d_gene: TRBD1

CDR3aa: CASSIALAGGPYQETQYF
CDR3nt: TGTGCCAGTAGTATAGCACTAGCGGGGGGCCCGTACCAAGAGACCCAGTACTTC
v_gene: TRBV19
abundance: NA
j_gene: TRBJ2-5
len: 18
d_gene: TRBD2

CDR3aa: CASSPGTSGLNSYNEQFF
CDR3nt: TGTGCCAGCAGCCCCGGGACTAGCGGGCTCAACTCCTACAATGAGCAGTTCTTC
v_gene: TRBV11-2
abundance: NA
j_gene: TRBJ2-1
len: 18
d_gene: TRBD2

CDR3aa: CASSFASYSNQPQHF
CDR3nt: TGTGCCAGCAGTTTTGCGAGTTATAGCAATCAGCCCCAGCATTTT
v_gene: TRBV6-2/TRBV6-3
abundance: NA
j_gene: TRBJ1-5
len: 15
d_gene: NA

CDR3aa: CASSFYLPGTGAPYEQFF
CDR3nt: TGTGCCAGTAGTTTCTACCTTCCCGGGACAGGGGCCCCCTATGAGCAGTTCTTC
v_gene: TRBV19
abundance: NA
j_gene: TRBJ2-1
len: 18
d_gene: TRBD1

CDR3aa: CASSRTSGDSYEQYF
CDR3nt: TGTGCCAGTAGCCGGACTAGCGGTGATTCCTACGAGCAGTACTTC
v_gene: TRBV19
abundance: NA
j_gene: TRBJ2-7
len: 15
d_gene: TRBD2

CDR3aa: CASSPRTGIDTEAFF
CDR3nt: TGTGCCAGCAGCCCCAGGACAGGGATTGATACTGAAGCTTTCTTT
v_gene: TRBV5-5
abundance: NA
j_gene: TRBJ1-1
len: 15
d_gene: TRBD1

CDR3aa: CAWSWIAGVTDTQYF
CDR3nt: TGTGCCTGGAGTTGGATAGCGGGGGTCACAGATACGCAGTATTTT
v_gene: TRBV30
abundance: NA
j_gene: TRBJ2-3
len: 15
d_gene: TRBD2

CDR3aa: CASTQAAFAGSPLHF
CDR3nt: TGTGCCAGTACCCAAGCGGCCTTTGCCGGTTCACCCCTCCACTTT
v_gene: TRBV19
abundance: once
j_gene: TRBJ1-6
len: 15
d_gene: NA

CDR3aa: CASARTGNTEAFF
CDR3nt: TGTGCCAGCGCTCGGACAGGGAACACTGAAGCTTTCTTT
v_gene: TRBV2
abundance: NA
j_gene: TRBJ1-1
len: 13
d_gene: TRBD1

CDR3aa: CASSFASPLHF
CDR3nt: TGTGCCAGCAGTTTCGCGTCACCCCTCCACTTT
v_gene: TRBV28
abundance: few
j_gene: TRBJ1-6
len: 11
d_gene: NA

CDR3aa: CASSDLAGGSSEQYF
CDR3nt: TGTGCCAGCAGCGACCTAGCGGGAGGAAGCAGCGAGCAGTACTTC
v_gene: TRBV6-5
abundance: NA
j_gene: TRBJ2-7
len: 15
d_gene: TRBD2

CDR3aa: CASSLSPGVAFF
CDR3nt: TGTGCCAGCAGTTTATCCCCAGGGGTGGCTTTCTTT
v_gene: TRBV28
abundance: NA
j_gene: TRBJ1-1
len: 12
d_gene: NA

CDR3aa: CASSLEIFYEQYF
CDR3nt: TGTGCCAGCAGTTTAGAAATCTTCTACGAGCAGTACTTC
v_gene: TRBV12-3/TRBV12-4
abundance: NA
j_gene: TRBJ2-7
len: 13
d_gene: NA

CDR3aa: CASSYSPTGAPLHF
CDR3nt: TGTGCCAGCAGTTACTCGCCGACAGGGGCACCCCTCCACTTT
v_gene: TRBV6-2/TRBV6-3
abundance: few
j_gene: TRBJ1-6
len: 14
d_gene: TRBD1

CDR3aa: CASSYQGVRSPLHF
CDR3nt: TGTGCCAGCAGTTATCAGGGTGTACGATCACCCCTCCACTTT
v_gene: TRBV28
abundance: NA
j_gene: TRBJ1-6
len: 14
d_gene: NA

CDR3aa: CASSYGEESSPLHF
CDR3nt: TGTGCCAGCAGTTATGGGGAGGAGAGTTCACCCCTCCACTTT
v_gene: TRBV6-5
abundance: NA
j_gene: TRBJ1-6
len: 14
d_gene: NA

CDR3aa: CASSPRTGPYEQYF
CDR3nt: TGTGCCAGCAGCCCCCGGACAGGGCCCTACGAGCAGTACTTC
v_gene: TRBV14
abundance: NA
j_gene: TRBJ2-7
len: 14
d_gene: TRBD1